This T cell receptor (beta chain) was captured by sequencing in a study of T cells after yellow fever vaccination. Turning to the study itself: The authors prepared low-cell-number fractions using SMART-Seq v4 Ultra Low Input. Study observations and caveats: It was the secondary response that reached its peak faster, day 5 versus 15, but it was weaker.

By 5'RACE template switching, TCR cDNA was produced, with a universal primer site and UMIs added in the process. Each CDR3 protein is one row after TCRdb ran MiXCR on the 5' RACE reads. The data hold approximately 240,000 distinct CDR3 sequences, with roughly 3.7% observed a single time. This clonotype showed up many times. Its antigen is still unknown. This CDR3 has 17 amino acids. Trimming at V came to 0 bases and at J to 5 bases, leaving 9 bases not matched to a gene. The germline gives CDR1 LNHNV, CDR2 YYDKDF (reference sequence). This sequence joins TRBV15 and TRBJ2-4; 8 bases map to TRBD2. This material consisted of PBMCs, taken 15 days after the yellow fever booster vaccination. This sequence was found in a man aged 18 to 29 who received the YFV17D yellow fever vaccine. The chain's CDR3 is CATSRDGGSGDQNIQYF. CDR3 sequence (DNA): TGTGCCACCAGCAGAGATGGAGGTAGCGGGGATCAAAACATTCAGTACTTC.